Below, 22 T cell receptor beta chains from the same sample are listed, as sequenced in a study of response to subunit inactivated influenza vaccine. TCRdb reanalysed the RT-PCR reads using MiXCR and keeps one entry per CDR3 protein. The sample has 500,000 or so distinct CDR3 sequences, over 9.5% seen once. Sequences were derived from PBMCs from blood, sampled 35 to 45 days after vaccination. Receptors originate from a man aged 50-59 years who received an inactivated influenza vaccine.

The chain joins TRBV29-1 to TRBJ2-3; D might be TRBD1 or TRBD2, each matching 5 bases. Deletions cut 6 bases from V and 4 bases from J, with 17 bases between. Germline assignment: CDR1 SQVTM and CDR2 ANQGSEA. The CDR3 sequence is 14 residues long. The CDR3 bases are TGCAGCGTCGGCGCGGCAGGGCGGGCAGATACGCAGTATTTT. It specifies CSVGAAGRADTQYF.

The chain links TRBV2 to TRBJ2-3; 10 nucleotides line up with TRBD1. There are 18 residues in the CDR3. The V segment lost 5 bases and the J segment 0 bases; nucleotides outside the gene matches: 11. Germline values: CDR1 SNHLY, CDR2 FYNNEI. CDR3 in amino acids: CASSSPGTGAVSTDTQYF. In DNA form, the CDR3 reads TGTGCCAGCAGTTCCCCCGGGACAGGGGCCGTTAGCACAGATACGCAGTATTTT.

A word on this clonotype: Since a much larger clone is just one base distant, this may be a read error. The V gene is TRBV7-3, the J gene TRBJ1-6; 11 nucleotides line up with TRBD1. Trimming removed 3 bases from V and 2 bases from J; junction bases left unmatched: 6. This CDR3 has 18 residues. In germline, CDR1 is SGHTA, CDR2 FQGTGA. The CDR3 DNA reads as TGTGCCAGCAGCTTCGTGGACAGGGGGCTCCCCTATAATTCACCCCTCCACTTT. Translating it yields CASSFVDRGLPYNSPLHF. Using reference TRBV7-3 and TRBJ1-6 for the parts outside the CDR3, the full variable domain is GAGVSQTPSNKVTEKGKYVELRCDPISGHTALYWYRQSLGQGPEFLIYFQGTGAADDSGLPNDRFFAVRPEGSVSTLKIQRTERGDSAVYLCASSFVDRGLPYNSPLHFGNGTRLTVT.

The chain uses TRBV5-1 and TRBJ1-1; 7 bases agree with TRBD1. The CDR3 has 14 amino acids. Germline lookup yields CDR1 SGHRS and CDR2 YFSETQ. J lost 3 bases, V lost 0 bases, and 2 bases had no gene match. The CDR3 is CASSLEGADTEAFF. The DNA of the CDR3 is TGCGCCAGCAGCTTGGAGGGGGCAGACACTGAAGCTTTCTTT.

The gene calls are TRBV7-9 and TRBJ2-3; 9 bases match TRBD2. This CDR3 is built from 15 residues. Losses at the gene ends were 4 bases for V and 4 bases for J; bases not matched to a gene: 6. Per the germline V gene, CDR1 is SEHNR and CDR2 is FQNEAQ (reference sequence). The CDR3 DNA sequence: TGTGCCAGCAGCTCCAGCGGGAGGCACTCAGATACGCAGTATTTT. This codes for CASSSSGRHSDTQYF.

This clonotype showed up just a few times. The chain has TRBV7-6 and TRBJ2-7, with TRBD1 identical over 9 bases. There are 13 residues in the CDR3. Germline V gives CDR1 SGHVS, CDR2 FNYEAQ. V dropped 5 bases and J dropped 5; count of bases not matched to a gene: 4. In DNA form, the CDR3 reads TGTGCCAGCAGCGTGTACAGGGGGCACGAGCAGTACTTC. It translates to CASSVYRGHEQYF. The full variable domain, in which reference TRBV7-6 and TRBJ2-7 provide the parts outside the CDR3, is GAGVSQSPRYKVTKRGQDVALRCDPISGHVSLYWYRQALGQGPEFLTYFNYEAQQDKSGLPNDRFSAERPEGSISTLTIQRTEQRDSAMYRCASSVYRGHEQYFGPGTRLTVT.

This clonotype has a handful of counts. The V call is TRBV6-1, the J call TRBJ1-6, with TRBD1 matching over 7 bases. V dropped 7 bases and J dropped 5; count of bases not matched to a gene: 14. The CDR3 consists of 17 residues. From germline, CDR1 is MNHNS and CDR2 SASEGT. CDR3 sequence reads: CASKPTGVTSDNSPLHF. DNA for the CDR3: TGTGCCAGCAAACCCACAGGGGTTACTAGTGATAATTCACCCCTCCACTTT.

The rearrangement joins TRBV7-9 to TRBJ1-2, with 7 bases lining up with TRBD1. Germline V lookup: CDR1 SEHNR, CDR2 FQNEAQ (reference sequence). Trimming at V came to 1 base and at J to 4 bases, leaving 3 bases not matched to a gene. The CDR3 contains 14 residues. CDR3 DNA sequence: TGTGCCAGCAGCTTAGGGGGACAGTTCTATGGCTACACCTTC. Amino acids: CASSLGGQFYGYTF. The whole variable domain, remainder taken from reference TRBV7-9 and TRBJ1-2, is DTGVSQNPRHKITKRGQNVTFRCDPISEHNRLYWYRQTLGQGPEFLTYFQNEAQLEKSRLLSDRFSAERPKGSFSTLEIQRTEQGDSAMYLCASSLGGQFYGYTFGSGTRLTVV.

This clonotype occurred a few times. CDR3 DNA sequence: TGTGCCAGCAGCTTAGATGACGTCCGAGAGACCCAGTACTTC. This translates into CASSLDDVRETQYF. V gene TRBV7-8 combines with J gene TRBJ2-5; no reliable D call. Germline CDR1 and CDR2: SGHVS and FQNEAQ. The CDR3 spans 14 residues. Trimming took off 1 base at V and 4 bases at J, with 10 bases between the two ends.

The V gene is TRBV7-9, the J gene TRBJ2-1; D ambiguous. V lost 0 bases to trimming and J lost 10 bases, with 10 bases between them. The CDR3 runs 13 residues. The germline gives CDR1 SEHNR, CDR2 FQNEAQ (reference sequence). Written as DNA, the CDR3 is TGTGCCAGCAGCTTAGCTGGCCCCAGCGAGCAGTTCTTC. It codes for CASSLAGPSEQFF.

The V gene is TRBV5-6, the J gene TRBJ2-5; a possible D gene is TRBD1 (5 bases). The CDR3 length is 14 residues. V dropped 4 bases and J dropped 5 bases, with 15 bases sitting between them. Germline V gives CDR1 SGHDT, CDR2 YYEEEE. The CDR3 here is CASSPQTARETQYF. The CDR3 coding sequence is TGTGCCAGCAGCCCCCAGACAGCCCGGGAGACCCAGTACTTC.

The chain couples TRBV7-2 to TRBJ2-5, with 7 bases that match TRBD1. This CDR3 region has 15 residues. CDR1 SGHTA and CDR2 FQGNSA come from the germline V gene. V was clipped by 3 bases and J by 4 bases; unmatched bases: 8. The CDR3 DNA is TGTGCCAGCAGCTTCCAAGGGGGCGCGGGAGAGACCCAGTACTTC. Its translation is CASSFQGGAGETQYF.

The CDR3 region has the DNA TGTGCCAGCAGTTTGGGCCCGCCTAATACGCAGTATTTT. Residues: CASSLGPPNTQYF. The chain uses TRBV12-3 or TRBV12-4 and TRBJ2-3; no clear D. Trimming took off 3 bases at V and 7 bases at J, with 11 bases between the two ends. The CDR3 is 13 residues long.

This clonotype was counted at least ten times. J is TRBJ1-3 and V is TRBV5-1, with 11 bases lining up with TRBD1. With V trimmed by 5 bases and J by 10 bases, 5 bases remained unmatched. The CDR3 has 13 residues. Germline V gives CDR1 SGHRS, CDR2 YFSETQ. CDR3 region: CASSRDRGLTIYF. The CDR3 DNA follows: TGCGCCAGCAGTCGGGACAGGGGGTTGACCATATATTTT.

The V call is TRBV4-1, the J call TRBJ2-7; D not certain. CDR3 length equals 13 residues. The V gene lost 0 bases and the J gene lost 6 bases, with 9 bases spanning the gap. Germline loops: CDR1 MGHRA, CDR2 YSYEKL. Written as DNA, the CDR3 is TGCGCCAGCAGCCAAGAGGGTCCGGGCGAGCAGTACTTC. Its protein product is CASSQEGPGEQYF.

The chain employs TRBV12-3 or TRBV12-4 and TRBJ2-1; D unclear. V was shortened by 6 bases and J by 6 bases, with 21 bases between the two germline ends. CDR3 length: 16 residues. CDR3 coding DNA: TGTGCCAGCAGGCCCAGCCATGACCCTGCGCGCAATGAGCAGTTCTTC. Translated: CASRPSHDPARNEQFF.

This chain connects TRBV6-5 to TRBJ1-2, with D uncertain. The CDR3 spans 15 residues. V was cut by 2 bases and J by 4 bases, with 14 bases left in between. In germline, CDR1 is MNHEY, CDR2 SVGAGI. CDR3 nucleotide sequence: TGTGCCAGCAGTTACGAGCCGGGGATGGGCTATGGCTACACCTTC. Translated: CASSYEPGMGYGYTF.

Ten or more counts support this clonotype. The J gene is TRBJ2-7, the V gene TRBV4-2; possible D gene TRBD1, 6 bases. Germline V CDR1 and CDR2: LGHNA, YNFKEQ. The CDR3 has 14 amino acids. Trimming left V 1 base short and J 5 bases short, with 12 bases between. CDR3 in DNA: TGTGCCAGCAGCCAAGTTGGCGCAGGGGACGAGCAGTACTTC. It yields the protein CASSQVGAGDEQYF.

This chain connects TRBV7-8 to TRBJ2-7; 7 nucleotides match TRBD1. The V segment lost 0 bases and the J segment 4 bases; nucleotides outside the gene matches: 9. The CDR3 length is 16 residues. CDR1 is SGHVS, CDR2 FQNEAQ, per germline. CDR3 coding DNA: TGTGCCAGCAGCTTAGCGTATAGGGGGCAGACGTACGAGCAGTACTTC. As protein: CASSLAYRGQTYEQYF.

This clonotype turned up a few times. V and J are TRBV5-1 and TRBJ2-6; D remains unclear. This CDR3 contains 17 residues. The V gene lost 0 bases and the J gene lost 0 bases, with 10 bases spanning the gap. Germline assignment: CDR1 SGHRS and CDR2 YFSETQ. CDR3 in amino acids: CASSLGGEVSGANVLTF. The DNA of the CDR3 is TGCGCCAGCAGCTTGGGGGGTGAGGTCTCTGGGGCCAACGTCCTGACTTTC. The variable domain in full, completed from reference TRBV5-1 and TRBJ2-6, reads KAGVTQTPRYLIKTRGQQVTLSCSPISGHRSVSWYQQTPGQGLQFLFEYFSETQRNKGNFPGRFSGRQFSNSRSEMNVSTLELGDSALYLCASSLGGEVSGANVLTFGAGSRLTVL.

There are many counts of this clonotype. This chain connects TRBV9 to TRBJ2-1, with a tentative D call TRBD2 (6 bases). The V end was cut by 0 bases, the J end by 2 bases, with 12 bases between. The CDR3 is made up of 16 amino acids. Germline CDR1 and CDR2: SGDLS and YYNGEE. CDR3 loop: CASSVDGSGTYNEQFF. CDR3 nucleotides: TGTGCCAGCAGCGTAGATGGTAGCGGAACCTACAATGAGCAGTTCTTC.

This chain links TRBV9 with TRBJ2-7; D gene uncertain. The V end lost 2 bases, the J end lost 0 bases, and 15 bases lay between the germline ends. The CDR3 consists of 16 residues. The germline CDR1 and CDR2 sequences are SGDLS and YYNGEE. The CDR3 DNA reads TGTGCCAGCAGCGTTGGGTCCGGCGGCTTCTCCTACGAGCAGTACTTC. Protein product: CASSVGSGGFSYEQYF. The variable domain in full, with the rest retrieved from reference TRBV9 and TRBJ2-7, is DSGVTQTPKHLITATGQRVTLRCSPRSGDLSVYWYQQSLDQGLQFLIQYYNGEERAKGNILERFSAQQFPDLHSELNLSSLELGDSALYFCASSVGSGGFSYEQYFGPGTRLTVT.